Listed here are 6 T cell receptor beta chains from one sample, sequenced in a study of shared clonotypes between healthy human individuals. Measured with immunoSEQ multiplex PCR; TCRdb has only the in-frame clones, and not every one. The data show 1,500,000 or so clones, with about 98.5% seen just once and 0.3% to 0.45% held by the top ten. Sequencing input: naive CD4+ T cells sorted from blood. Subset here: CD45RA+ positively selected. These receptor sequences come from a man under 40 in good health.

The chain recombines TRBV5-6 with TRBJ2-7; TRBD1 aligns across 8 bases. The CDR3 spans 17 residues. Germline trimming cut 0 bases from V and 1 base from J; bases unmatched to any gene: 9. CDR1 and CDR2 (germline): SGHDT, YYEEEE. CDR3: CASSLGTGFWSSYEQYF. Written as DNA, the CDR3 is TGTGCCAGCAGCTTGGGGACAGGGTTCTGGTCGTCCTACGAGCAGTACTTC.

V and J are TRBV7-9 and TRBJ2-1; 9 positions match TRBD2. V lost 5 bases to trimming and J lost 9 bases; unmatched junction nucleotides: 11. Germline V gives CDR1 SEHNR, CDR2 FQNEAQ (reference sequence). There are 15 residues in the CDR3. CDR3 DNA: TGTGCCAGCAGCCTACCGGGACTAGCAGTATCTGAGCAGTTCTTC. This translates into CASSLPGLAVSEQFF.

The CDR3 reads CASTPGILGGRNEQYF. As DNA, the CDR3 is TGTGCCAGCACTCCCGGTATACTTGGGGGGCGTAACGAGCAGTACTTC. The rearrangement uses TRBV28 and TRBJ2-7; D is possibly TRBD1 or TRBD2 (6 bases each). The CDR3 extends over 16 amino acids. Germline CDR1 reads MDHEN; CDR2 reads SYDVKM. V was shortened by 7 bases and J by 5 bases, with 24 bases between the two germline ends. Full variable domain (rest looked up from reference TRBV28 and TRBJ2-7): DVKVTQSSRYLVKRTGEKVFLECVQDMDHENMFWYRQDPGLGLRLIYFSYDVKMKEKGDIPEGYSVSREKKERFSLILESASTNQTSMYLCASTPGILGGRNEQYFGPGTRLTVT.

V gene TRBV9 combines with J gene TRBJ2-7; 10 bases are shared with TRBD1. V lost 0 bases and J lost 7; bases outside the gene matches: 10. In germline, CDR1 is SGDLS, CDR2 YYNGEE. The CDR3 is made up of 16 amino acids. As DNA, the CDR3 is TGTGCCAGCAGCGTAGAGGGACAGGGGATAAAGGAGGAGCAGTACTTC. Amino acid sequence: CASSVEGQGIKEEQYF. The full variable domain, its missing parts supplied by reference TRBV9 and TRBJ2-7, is DSGVTQTPKHLITATGQRVTLRCSPRSGDLSVYWYQQSLDQGLQFLIQYYNGEERAKGNILERFSAQQFPDLHSELNLSSLELGDSALYFCASSVEGQGIKEEQYFGPGTRLTVT.

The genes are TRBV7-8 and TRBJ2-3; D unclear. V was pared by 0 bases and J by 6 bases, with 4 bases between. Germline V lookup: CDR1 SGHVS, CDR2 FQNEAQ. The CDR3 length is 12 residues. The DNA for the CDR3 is TGTGCCAGCAGCTTAGCGTCTGATACGCAGTATTTT. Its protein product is CASSLASDTQYF.

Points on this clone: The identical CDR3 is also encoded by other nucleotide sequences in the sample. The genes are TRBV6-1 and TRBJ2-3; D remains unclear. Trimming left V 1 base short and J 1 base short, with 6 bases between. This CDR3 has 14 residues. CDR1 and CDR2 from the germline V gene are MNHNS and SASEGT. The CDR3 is CASSEGTRTDTQYF. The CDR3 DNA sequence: TGTGCCAGCAGTGAAGGGACGCGCACAGATACGCAGTATTTT.